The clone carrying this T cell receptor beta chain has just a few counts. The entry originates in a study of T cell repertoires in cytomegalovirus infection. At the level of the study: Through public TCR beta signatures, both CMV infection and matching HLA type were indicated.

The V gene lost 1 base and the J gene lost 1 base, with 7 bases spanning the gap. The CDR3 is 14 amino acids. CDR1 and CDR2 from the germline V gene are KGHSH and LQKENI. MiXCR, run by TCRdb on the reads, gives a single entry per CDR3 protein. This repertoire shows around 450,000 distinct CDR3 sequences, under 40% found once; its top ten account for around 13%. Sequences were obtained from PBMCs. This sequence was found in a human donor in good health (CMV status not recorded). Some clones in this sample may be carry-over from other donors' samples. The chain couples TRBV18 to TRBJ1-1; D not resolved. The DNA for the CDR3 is TGTGCCAGCTCACCACGAAGCCAGAACACTGAAGCTTTCTTT. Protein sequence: CASSPRSQNTEAFF.